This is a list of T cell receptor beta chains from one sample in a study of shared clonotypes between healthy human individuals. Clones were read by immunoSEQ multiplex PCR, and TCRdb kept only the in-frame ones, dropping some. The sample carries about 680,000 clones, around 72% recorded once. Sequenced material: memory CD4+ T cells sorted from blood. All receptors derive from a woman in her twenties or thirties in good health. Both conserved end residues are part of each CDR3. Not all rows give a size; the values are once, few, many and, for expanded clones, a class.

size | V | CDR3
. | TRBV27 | CASSAMAGWVEGAKGYTF
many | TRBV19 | CASHLTHGNTGELFF
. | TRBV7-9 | CASSLGSGRVNIQYF
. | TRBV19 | CASSYPGQGFNYGYTF
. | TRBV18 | CASSPVLNTEAFF
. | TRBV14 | CASSQVGRTEQYF
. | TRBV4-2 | CASSQEFSGRQPQHF
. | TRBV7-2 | CASSFDRGRFGYTF
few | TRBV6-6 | CASSYYGGRRGQPQHF
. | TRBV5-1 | CASRGGHMNTGELFF
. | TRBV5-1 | CASSSQGGAQDYEQYF
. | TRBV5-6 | CASSLVQGGTEAFF
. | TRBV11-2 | CASSLEGPTEAFF
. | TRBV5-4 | CASTRDNNYEQYF
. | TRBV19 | CAIRLAGGEQFF
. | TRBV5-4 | CASSKTSGGQETQYF
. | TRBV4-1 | CASSQDRASDLYNEQFF
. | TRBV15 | CATSSGTGANQPQHF
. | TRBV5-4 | CASSWDPLLGNTGELFF
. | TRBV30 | CAWSVRGGRAYSYEQYF
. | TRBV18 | CASSPQGNTIYF
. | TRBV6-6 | CASSRGAYQETQYF
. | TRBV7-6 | CASSLVGIETNEQFF
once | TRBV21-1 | CASSTRGGGEKLFF
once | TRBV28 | CASRTGSVGYTF
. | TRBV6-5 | CASSYGGPSLSEQYF
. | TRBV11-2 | CASSFFSTNTGELFF
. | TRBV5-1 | CASSEGTVSGNTIYF
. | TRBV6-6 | CASSYPAGGVETQYF
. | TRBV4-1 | CASSLGIREKLFF
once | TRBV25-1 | CASSSGLAYNEQFF
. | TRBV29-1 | CSVEDIGGPFFYNEQFF
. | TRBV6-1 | CASSETSGSPGELFF